The T cell receptor (beta chain) under discussion was sequenced for a study of blood T cell repertoires in COVID-19. Background on the study: From the United States, Italy and Spain came samples of acute and convalescent COVID-19. PBMCs, B-cell-depleted T cells, or T cells provided the cDNA or gDNA that made up the material.

Germline assignment: CDR1 SGHTA and CDR2 FQGNSA. There are 14 residues in the CDR3. Germline trimming cut 5 bases from V and 1 base from J; bases unmatched to any gene: 1. Original methodology: Estimation of nucleated cell counts relied on the amplification of reference gene primers. Clones were sequenced by immunoSEQ multiplex PCR, and TCRdb holds only the in-frame ones, with some missing. V and J calls and clone size are copied from that table; D and trimming were computed from the DNA. The table shows 200,000 to 300,000 clones, with around 84% occurring only once. This chain joins TRBV7-2 and TRBJ2-5; 10 positions agree with TRBD1. This clonotype was obtained from a man aged 55 to 70 with acute or convalescent COVID-19. Sequences were obtained from peripheral blood. The CDR3 DNA sequence: TGTGCCAGCAGCCGGGACAGGGGCCAAGAGACCCAGTACTTC. Translating it yields CASSRDRGQETQYF.